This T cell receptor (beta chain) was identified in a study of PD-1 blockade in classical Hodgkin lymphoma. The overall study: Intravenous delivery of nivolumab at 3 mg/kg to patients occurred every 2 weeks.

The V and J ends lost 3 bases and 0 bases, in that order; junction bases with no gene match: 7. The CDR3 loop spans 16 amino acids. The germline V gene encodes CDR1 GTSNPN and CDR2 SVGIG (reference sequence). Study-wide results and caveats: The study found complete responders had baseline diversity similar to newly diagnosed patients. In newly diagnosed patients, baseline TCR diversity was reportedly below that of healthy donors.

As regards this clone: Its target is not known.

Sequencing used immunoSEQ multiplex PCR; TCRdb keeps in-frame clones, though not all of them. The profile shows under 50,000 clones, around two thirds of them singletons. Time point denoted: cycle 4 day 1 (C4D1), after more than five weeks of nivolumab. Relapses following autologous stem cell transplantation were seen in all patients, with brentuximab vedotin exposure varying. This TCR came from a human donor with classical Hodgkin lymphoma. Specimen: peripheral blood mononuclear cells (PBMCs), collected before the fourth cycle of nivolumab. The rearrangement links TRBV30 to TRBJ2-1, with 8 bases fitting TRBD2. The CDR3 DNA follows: TGTGCCTGGAGCGACATAGCGGGGCCCTCCTACAATGAGCAGTTCTTC. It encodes CAWSDIAGPSYNEQFF.